This is a list of T cell receptor beta chains from one sample in a study of a mutant IDH1 vaccine in newly diagnosed glioma. Sequenced by immunoSEQ multiplex PCR; TCRdb stores in-frame clones only, minus some. The sample includes tens of thousands of clones, around 76% seen only once; the top ten take approximately 5.3%. These receptors' antigens are unknown. The material was PBMCs, obtained from a glioma patient whose treatment included an IDH1 peptide vaccine. Receptors originate from a man aged 50 to 59 with glioma. Each CDR3 is given with its conserved first and last residue. D genes are given only for firm matches. For some rows the clone size is stated as once, few or many, or as a class when expanded; others skip it.

TRBV30	TRBJ1-1	NA	NA	TGTGCCTGGAGGTGGAGTAAGAACACTGAAGCTTTCTTT	CAWRWSKNTEAFF
TRBV25-1	TRBJ1-1	NA	NA	TGTGCCAGTACGCCGGACAGCCTGAACACTGAAGCTTTCTTT	CASTPDSLNTEAFF
TRBV28	TRBJ1-2	NA	NA	TGTGCCAGCAGTTTCGAAGGGGGGGGCGGCTACACCTTC	CASSFEGGGGYTF
TRBV5-5	TRBJ1-4	NA	NA	TGTGCCAGCAGCCACGGGGCGCTCACTAATGAAAAACTGTTTTTT	CASSHGALTNEKLFF
TRBV7-8	TRBJ1-1	NA	NA	TGTGCCAGCAGTACAGGGCTGAACACTGAAGCTTTCTTT	CASSTGLNTEAFF
TRBV11-2	TRBJ2-7	TRBD1	NA	TGTGCCAGCAGCCCGACCCGCCGGACAGGACCATACGAGCAGTACTTC	CASSPTRRTGPYEQYF
TRBV4-2	TRBJ1-5	NA	NA	TGTGCCAGCAGCCAAGGGGGCAATCAGCCCCAGCATTTT	CASSQGGNQPQHF
TRBV6-1	TRBJ1-5	NA	NA	TGTGCCAGCAGTGAGTCTAATCAGCCCCAGCATTTT	CASSESNQPQHF
TRBV5-6	TRBJ2-1	NA	NA	TGTGCCAGCAGCCGGGGACTTTACAATGAGCAGTTCTTC	CASSRGLYNEQFF
TRBV28	TRBJ1-4	NA	NA	TGTGCCAGCAGCCCTGGGGGTCTTGAAAAACTGTTTTTT	CASSPGGLEKLFF
TRBV5-1	TRBJ2-2	TRBD2	NA	TGCGCCAGCAGCTTGAGGCCTAGCGGGGGGGTGACCGGGGAGCTGTTTTTT	CASSLRPSGGVTGELFF
TRBV18	TRBJ2-7	TRBD2	NA	TGTGCCAGCTCACCACCTTTGCGGGGGAGCTCCTACGAGCAGTACTTC	CASSPPLRGSSYEQYF
TRBV5-1	TRBJ2-3	TRBD1	NA	TGCGCCAGCAGCTCACAGGGGGAGACTTACACAGATACGCAGTATTTT	CASSSQGETYTDTQYF
TRBV27	TRBJ2-3	NA	NA	TGTGCCAGCAGTTCGTTTCTCCGCACTAGTACAGATACGCAGTATTTT	CASSSFLRTSTDTQYF
TRBV5-1	TRBJ1-2	TRBD1	NA	TGCGCCAGCAGCTCGGACAGGGATGGCTACACCTTC	CASSSDRDGYTF
TRBV2	TRBJ2-7	NA	NA	TGTGCCAGCAGTGCCGGTGACGGGCCGTTGGGGGAGCAGTACTTC	CASSAGDGPLGEQYF
TRBV4-2	TRBJ2-5	NA	NA	TGTGCCAGCAGCCAAGGTGGGGGTCAAGAGACCCAGTACTTC	CASSQGGGQETQYF
TRBV7-8	TRBJ1-5	NA	NA	TGTGCCAGCAGCCCAAGGACCGGAGGGAATCAGCCCCAGCATTTT	CASSPRTGGNQPQHF
TRBV28	TRBJ2-7	NA	NA	TGTGCCAGCAGTTTTCAGCGGTTGAGCTCCTACGAGCAGTACTTC	CASSFQRLSSYEQYF
TRBV19	TRBJ2-2	NA	NA	TGTGCCAGTAGTATGTCAGGGGACGAATCAGGGGAGCTGTTTTTT	CASSMSGDESGELFF
TRBV7-9	TRBJ2-7	TRBD1	NA	TGTGCCAGCAGCTCAGGGACAGGGCCCGGCTTCTACGAGCAGTACTTC	CASSSGTGPGFYEQYF
TRBV6-5	TRBJ2-6	NA	NA	TGTGCCAGCAGTCCTCGACCGTCGGGGGCCAACGTCCTGACTTTC	CASSPRPSGANVLTF
TRBV25-1	TRBJ1-4	TRBD1	NA	TGTGCCAGCAGACAGGGGGAAATTTATGAAAAACTGTTTTTT	CASRQGEIYEKLFF
TRBV27	TRBJ1-3	NA	NA	TGTGCCAGCAGTCCGACGTTTTTCGGAAACACCATATATTTT	CASSPTFFGNTIYF
TRBV19	TRBJ1-2	NA	NA	TGTGCCAGTAGTATCTCCCGGACAGCCCCTCAGGGGTATGGCTACACCTTC	CASSISRTAPQGYGYTF
TRBV4-3	TRBJ2-1	NA	NA	TGCGCCAGCAGCCAAGATGGTACTGGAGTCTACAATGAGCAGTTCTTC	CASSQDGTGVYNEQFF
TRBV2	TRBJ2-7	NA	NA	TGTGCCAGCAGACGTAACGAGCAGTACTTC	CASRRNEQYF
TRBV5-6	TRBJ2-2	TRBD2	NA	TGTGCCAGCAGCCGGGGGAGGGTTAACACCGGGGAGCTGTTTTTT	CASSRGRVNTGELFF
TRBV7-9	TRBJ1-4	TRBD1	NA	TGTGCCAGCAGCCAGACAGGGATTAATGAAAAACTGTTTTTT	CASSQTGINEKLFF
TRBV27	TRBJ1-4	NA	once	TGTGCCAGACCATATCACGCAACTAATGAAAAACTGTTTTTT	CARPYHATNEKLFF
TRBV5-4	TRBJ2-1	NA	NA	TGTGCCAGCAGCTTGGCTGGGGACAATGAGCAGTTCTTC	CASSLAGDNEQFF
TRBV6-6	TRBJ2-1	TRBD2	NA	TGTGCCACAGAAGAGGGACTAGCGTTCAATGAGCAGTTCTTC	CATEEGLAFNEQFF
TRBV7-9	TRBJ2-2	TRBD1	NA	TGTGCCAGCAGCCAGTACGGGACAGGGAACACCGGGGAGCTGTTTTTT	CASSQYGTGNTGELFF
TRBV9	TRBJ2-1	TRBD1	few	TGTGCCAGCAGTTTGACAGGGCTCAATGAGCAGTTCTTC	CASSLTGLNEQFF
TRBV5-1	TRBJ2-7	NA	NA	TGCGCCAGCAGCCTCTCGACAGGAGCTGGCTACGAGCAGTACTTC	CASSLSTGAGYEQYF
TRBV5-6	TRBJ2-5	TRBD2	NA	TGTGCCAGCAGCTTGGGACTAGCGGGGGCCCAAGAGACCCAGTACTTC	CASSLGLAGAQETQYF
TRBV5-1	TRBJ1-1	TRBD1	once	TGCGCCAGCTATATGGGGACGGGACAGGGCACTGAAGCTTTCTTT	CASYMGTGQGTEAFF
TRBV5-5	TRBJ1-5	NA	NA	TGTGCCAGCAGCTTGGGATGGGAAAGGGGCAATCAGCCCCAGCATTTT	CASSLGWERGNQPQHF
TRBV28	TRBJ1-2	TRBD1	NA	TGTGCCAGCAGTCTCCCGGGACAGGGGGCGATCAACTATGGCTACACCTTC	CASSLPGQGAINYGYTF
TRBV29-1	TRBJ1-1	NA	NA	TGCAGCGTGCGGACCGAAGGGGGGAACACTGAAGCTTTCTTT	CSVRTEGGNTEAFF
TRBV30	TRBJ2-5	NA	NA	TGTGCCTGGCTTGTCAGGGCCCAAGAGACCCAGTACTTC	CAWLVRAQETQYF
TRBV30	TRBJ1-5	NA	NA	TGTGCCTGGAGTGTTGGCAGGGTTGATCAGCCCCAGCATTTT	CAWSVGRVDQPQHF
TRBV30	TRBJ1-2	NA	NA	TGTGCCTGGAGCCCAGGGAGGAGGGCCTATGGCTACACCTTC	CAWSPGRRAYGYTF
TRBV9	TRBJ1-1	NA	NA	TGTGCCAGCAGCGTATTCATGAACACTGAAGCTTTCTTT	CASSVFMNTEAFF
TRBV11-2	TRBJ1-1	TRBD1	few	TGTGCCAGCAGCCCGCGGGGGGACAGGGGATACACTGAAGCTTTCTTT	CASSPRGDRGYTEAFF
TRBV25-1	TRBJ2-1	TRBD2	few	TGTGCCAGCAGTGAACTATCCGGGGAGGGATACAATGAGCAGTTCTTC	CASSELSGEGYNEQFF
TRBV19	TRBJ2-6	NA	NA	TGTGCCAGTAGTAAAAGGGTCTTGGGGGCCAACGTCCTGACTTTC	CASSKRVLGANVLTF
TRBV7-8	TRBJ2-2	NA	few	TGTGCCAGCAGCTCCGGGACTGTGAACACCGGGGAGCTGTTTTTT	CASSSGTVNTGELFF
TRBV15	TRBJ1-2	TRBD1	NA	TGTGCCACCAGCAGGGACAGGGAGACCTATGGCTACACCTTC	CATSRDRETYGYTF
TRBV9	TRBJ1-4	NA	few	TGTGCCAGCAGCCCTAGCTCCAAGCCTGAAAAACTGTTTTTT	CASSPSSKPEKLFF
TRBV30	TRBJ1-6	NA	NA	TGTGCCTGGAGTGTAACTTCGGGGGTTAATTCACCCCTCCACTTT	CAWSVTSGVNSPLHF
TRBV4-3	TRBJ1-5	NA	NA	TGCGCCAGCAGCCAAGATCCGGGATCGGGTCAGCCCCAGCATTTT	CASSQDPGSGQPQHF
TRBV5-6	TRBJ2-1	NA	NA	TGTGCCAGCAGCCTAGCGGGACAGGCGGTAGAGCAGTTCTTC	CASSLAGQAVEQFF
TRBV7-2	TRBJ1-4	NA	NA	TGTGCCAGCAGCTCAGACAGATACAATGAAAAACTGTTTTTT	CASSSDRYNEKLFF